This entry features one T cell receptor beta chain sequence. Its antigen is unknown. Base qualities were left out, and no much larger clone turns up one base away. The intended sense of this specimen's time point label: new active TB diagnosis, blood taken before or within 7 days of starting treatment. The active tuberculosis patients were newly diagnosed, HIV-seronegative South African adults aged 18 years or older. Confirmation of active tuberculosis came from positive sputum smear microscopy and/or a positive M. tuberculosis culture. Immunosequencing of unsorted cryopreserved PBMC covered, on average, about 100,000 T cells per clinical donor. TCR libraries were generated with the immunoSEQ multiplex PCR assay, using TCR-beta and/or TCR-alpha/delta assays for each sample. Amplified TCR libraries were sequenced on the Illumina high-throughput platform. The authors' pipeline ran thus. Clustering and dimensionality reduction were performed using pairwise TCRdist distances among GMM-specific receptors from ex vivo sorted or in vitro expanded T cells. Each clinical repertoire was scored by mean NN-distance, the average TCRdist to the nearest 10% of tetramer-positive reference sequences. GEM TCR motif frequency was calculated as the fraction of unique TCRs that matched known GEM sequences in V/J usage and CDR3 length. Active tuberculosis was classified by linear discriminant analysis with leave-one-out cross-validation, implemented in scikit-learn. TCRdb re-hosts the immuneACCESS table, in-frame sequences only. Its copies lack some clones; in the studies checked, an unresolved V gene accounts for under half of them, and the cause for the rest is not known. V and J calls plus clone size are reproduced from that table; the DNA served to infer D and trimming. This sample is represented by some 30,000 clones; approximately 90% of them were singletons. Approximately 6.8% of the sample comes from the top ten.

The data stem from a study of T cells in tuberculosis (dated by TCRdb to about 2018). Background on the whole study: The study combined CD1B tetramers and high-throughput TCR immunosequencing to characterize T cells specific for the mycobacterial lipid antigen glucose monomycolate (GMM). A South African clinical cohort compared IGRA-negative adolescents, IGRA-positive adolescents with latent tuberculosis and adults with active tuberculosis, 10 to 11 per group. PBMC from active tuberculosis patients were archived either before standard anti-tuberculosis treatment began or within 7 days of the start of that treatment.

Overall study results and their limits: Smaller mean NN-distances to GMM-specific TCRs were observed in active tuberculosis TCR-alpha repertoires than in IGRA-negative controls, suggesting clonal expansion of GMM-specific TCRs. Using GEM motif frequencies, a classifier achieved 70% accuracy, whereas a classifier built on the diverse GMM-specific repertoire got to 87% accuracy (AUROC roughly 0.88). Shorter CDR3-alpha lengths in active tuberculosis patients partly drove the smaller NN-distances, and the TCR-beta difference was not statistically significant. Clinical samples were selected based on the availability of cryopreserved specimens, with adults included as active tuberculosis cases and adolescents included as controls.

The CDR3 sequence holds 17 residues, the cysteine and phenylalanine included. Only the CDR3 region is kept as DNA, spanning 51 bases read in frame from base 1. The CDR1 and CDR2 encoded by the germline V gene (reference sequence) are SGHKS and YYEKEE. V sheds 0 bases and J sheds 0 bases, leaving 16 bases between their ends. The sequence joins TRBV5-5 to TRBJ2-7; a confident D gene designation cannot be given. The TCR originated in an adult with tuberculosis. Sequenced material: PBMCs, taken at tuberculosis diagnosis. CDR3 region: CASSLDTSVLTSYEQYF. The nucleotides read TGTGCCAGCAGCTTGGACACATCCGTCTTAACCTCCTACGAGCAGTACTTC.